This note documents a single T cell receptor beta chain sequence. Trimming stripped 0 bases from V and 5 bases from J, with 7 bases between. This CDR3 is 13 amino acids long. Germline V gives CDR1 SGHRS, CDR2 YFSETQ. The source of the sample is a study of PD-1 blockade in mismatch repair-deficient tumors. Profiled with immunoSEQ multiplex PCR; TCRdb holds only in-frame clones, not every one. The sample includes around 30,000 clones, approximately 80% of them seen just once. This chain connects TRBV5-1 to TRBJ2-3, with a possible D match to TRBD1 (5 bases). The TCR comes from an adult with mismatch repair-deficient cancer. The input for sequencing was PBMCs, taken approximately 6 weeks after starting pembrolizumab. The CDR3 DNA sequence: TGCGCCAGCAGCTTGGAGGGGATAGATACGCAGTATTTT. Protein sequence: CASSLEGIDTQYF.